This note documents a single T cell receptor (beta chain) sequence. Its cognate antigen is unknown. This sample was taken from a study of T-cell memory formation after mild COVID-19. Turning to the study itself: TCR clusters were mostly confined to one donor each. Regarding the study as a whole: Contracting CD4+ clones sat mainly in CM and EM; CD8+ in EMRA. Cross-reactive memory seemingly joined, as some responding clones were found in pre-infection memory.

Using constant-segment primers, 5'RACE produced TCR alpha and TCR beta cDNA libraries carrying sample barcodes and UMIs. In TCRdb, the 5' RACE reads were re-called with MiXCR into one record per CDR3 protein. The profile shows about 200,000 distinct CDR3 sequences, approximately 20% of them singletons. The V gene's germline CDR1 is LNHNV and CDR2 YYDKDF (reference sequence). V was pared by 8 bases and J by 2 bases, with 11 bases between. CDR3 length: 13 residues. The sequencing input was PBMCs or a T cell subset sorted from them (not recorded which). This clonotype originated in an adult woman who had mild COVID-19 (a few samples of this study predate the infection). Cell type and time point are not known. The rearrangement links TRBV15 to TRBJ2-3; D could derive from TRBD1 or TRBD2 (5 bases each). The CDR3 sequence is CATRRDLTDTQYF. The CDR3 coding sequence is TGTGCCACCCGACGGGACCTCACAGATACGCAGTATTTT.